The present TCR beta chain was sequenced within a study of post-analysis software for immune sequencing data. Findings and limits, study-wide: Five or six TRBV segments, including TRBV5-6, TRBV5-1 and TRBV20-1, were more frequent in patients than controls. Samples made in the same batch grouped tightly together by F measure. For normalized Chao1 diversity, multiple sclerosis patients scored significantly lower than controls did.

The TCR beta cDNA libraries carried unique molecular identifiers. TCRdb analysed the PCR reads with MiXCR anew, one entry per CDR3 protein. The sample lists roughly 730,000 distinct CDR3 sequences, 30% seen once, with under 0.7% in the top ten. Turning to this clonotype: The antigen remains unidentified.

Trimming took 4 bases from V and 7 from J; bases not matched to a gene: 8. The germline gives CDR1 MDHEN, CDR2 SYDVKM. The CDR3 contains 16 residues. The clonotype originates from a girl aged 5 to 17 with multiple sclerosis. What was sequenced was blood. The chain recombines TRBV28 with TRBJ2-1, with 12 bases that match TRBD2. The chain's CDR3 is CASSWGTSGPFNEQFF. As DNA, the CDR3 is TGTGCCAGCAGTTGGGGGACTAGCGGGCCCTTTAATGAGCAGTTCTTC. The full variable domain, completed using reference TRBV28 and TRBJ2-1, is DVKVTQSSRYLVKRTGEKVFLECVQDMDHENMFWYRQDPGLGLRLIYFSYDVKMKEKGDIPEGYSVSREKKERFSLILESASTNQTSMYLCASSWGTSGPFNEQFFGPGTRLTVL.